This TCR beta chain was profiled in a study of cytomegalovirus exposure and HLA in healthy donors. Amplification used 60 Vbeta primers and 13 Jbeta primers. Libraries were prepared by immunoSEQ multiplex PCR; TCRdb keeps only in-frame clonotypes and omits some of them. The sample includes around 200,000 clones, approximately 75% of them seen just once. This CDR3 contains 13 residues. The germline V gene encodes CDR1 SGHTA and CDR2 FQGNSA. V shed 4 bases and J shed 9 bases, with 13 bases lying between them. V and J are TRBV7-2 and TRBJ2-1, with D uncertain. This TCR derives from a young man in good health and CMV-seropositive. Specimen: PBMCs. The CDR3 here is CASSSSPPGEQFF. As DNA, the CDR3 is TGTGCCAGCAGCTCCTCTCCTCCCGGTGAGCAGTTCTTC.